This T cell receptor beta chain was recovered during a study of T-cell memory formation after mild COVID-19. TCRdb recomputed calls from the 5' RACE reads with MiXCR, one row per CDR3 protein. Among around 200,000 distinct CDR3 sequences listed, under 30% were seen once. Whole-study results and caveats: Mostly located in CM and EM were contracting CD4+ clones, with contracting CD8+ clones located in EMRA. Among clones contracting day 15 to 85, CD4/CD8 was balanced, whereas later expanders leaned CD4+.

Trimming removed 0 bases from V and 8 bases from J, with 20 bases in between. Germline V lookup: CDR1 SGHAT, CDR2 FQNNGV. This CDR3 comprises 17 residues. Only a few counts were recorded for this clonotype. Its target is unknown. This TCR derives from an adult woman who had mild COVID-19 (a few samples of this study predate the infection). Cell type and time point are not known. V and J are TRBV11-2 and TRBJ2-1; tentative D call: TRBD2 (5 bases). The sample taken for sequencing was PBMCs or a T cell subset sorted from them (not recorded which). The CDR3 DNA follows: TGTGCCAGCAGCTTAGATGTCGCCCGGGCGCGGGTGGATGAGCAGTTCTTC. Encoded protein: CASSLDVARARVDEQFF.